This TCR beta chain comes out of a study of blood T cells in healthy people across ages. For the study at large: There was about one barcoded beta molecule captured by template switching per two T cells.

Findings and caveats of the study: Observed TCR beta diversity per million T cells went down as age went up. This fall followed a roughly linear course with age.

On this clonotype itself: Its antigen is currently unknown.

The CDR3 length is 14 residues. V lost 4 bases to trimming and J lost 12 bases, with 22 bases between them. Germline assignment: CDR1 DFQATT and CDR2 SNEGSKA (reference sequence). Together with a sample-barcoded 5' primer, a J-beta primer mix was included in a second PCR lasting about 6 to 11 cycles. One entry per CDR3 protein, called by TCRdb with MiXCR from the 5' RACE reads. The sample lists 1.5 million to 2 million distinct CDR3 sequences; roughly 27% were seen once. The total RNA that was extracted per sample amounted to at least 5 micrograms. The clonotype comes from a woman aged 30 to 39 in good health. The V call is TRBV20-1, the J call TRBJ2-1, with D uncertain. The specimen was blood. The CDR3 protein is CSANPRATSQGQFF. DNA for the CDR3: TGCAGTGCTAACCCTAGAGCCACGTCGCAAGGGCAGTTCTTC.